Many counts were recorded for the clone carrying this T cell receptor (beta chain). Antigen: not known. Alpha and beta libraries were amplified separately from the second PCR onward. Germline V lookup: CDR1 SGHTA, CDR2 FQGTGA. This CDR3 region has 14 residues. Germline trimming cut 3 bases from V and 5 bases from J; bases unmatched to any gene: 2. Both TRBC1 and TRBC2 were covered by a beta constant-region primer of two equimolar oligonucleotides. Four rounds of PCR amplified the ligated cDNA using nested alpha and beta constant-region primers plus SP2. Ligation attached a single-stranded oligonucleotide with a 12-nucleotide UMI and the SP2 primer to the cDNA 3' end. TCRdb independently ran MiXCR on the UMI-ligation and nested PCR reads; one entry per CDR3 protein. The sample lists around 900 distinct CDR3 sequences; 12% to 15% were seen once. The data originate from a study of naive and memory T cell subsets. General study findings and limits: Over 85% of naive TCR sequences appeared only once, unlike memory subsets.

The clonotype comes from a human donor in good health. The genes are TRBV7-3 and TRBJ2-1, with TRBD2 identical over 9 bases. What was sequenced was CD8+ TEMRA cells from blood. Subset meaning: effector memory re-expressing CD45RA, CD45RA+ CD27-. The CDR3 DNA reads as TGTGCCAGCAGCTTTAGCGGGAGTAACAATGAGCAGTTCTTC. Protein sequence: CASSFSGSNNEQFF.